A selection of T cell receptor beta chains follows, all from one sample in a study of blood T cell repertoires in COVID-19. TCRdb's table, derived via immunoSEQ multiplex PCR, lists solely in-frame clones and lacks some. The sample has approximately 26,000 clones, about 90% seen once; the top ten hold 2.5% to 3.5%. Sequences were obtained from peripheral blood. All receptors come from a human donor in a cohort sampled during active COVID-19. Both conserved end residues are part of each CDR3. The D gene is left open where the match is weak. Only some rows state a clone size, as once, few, many or a class for expanded clones.

abundance: once; j_gene: TRBJ2-1; d_gene: NA; v_gene: TRBV3-1/TRBV3-2; CDR3nt: TGTGCCAGCAGCCAAGGTGTTAGCGTGGGGAATGAGCAGTTCTTC; CDR3aa: CASSQGVSVGNEQFF
abundance: NA; j_gene: TRBJ2-7; d_gene: NA; v_gene: TRBV4-1; CDR3nt: TGCGCCAGCAGCGAAGCAGGAGGACAGACCTACGAGCAGTACTTC; CDR3aa: CASSEAGGQTYEQYF
abundance: NA; j_gene: TRBJ2-3; d_gene: TRBD2; v_gene: TRBV30; CDR3nt: TGTGCCTGGGCGGGACTAGCGGGCGGAGCAGATACGCAGTATTTT; CDR3aa: CAWAGLAGGADTQYF
abundance: NA; j_gene: TRBJ1-2; d_gene: NA; v_gene: TRBV19; CDR3nt: TGTGCCAGTAAAACGGGTCCCTCCGGCTATGGCTACACCTTC; CDR3aa: CASKTGPSGYGYTF
abundance: NA; j_gene: TRBJ2-5; d_gene: NA; v_gene: TRBV18; CDR3nt: TGTGCCAGCTCACTGGGGGCAGAAGAGACCCAGTACTTC; CDR3aa: CASSLGAEETQYF
abundance: NA; j_gene: TRBJ1-4; d_gene: TRBD1; v_gene: TRBV3-1/TRBV3-2; CDR3nt: TGTGCCAGCAGCCTAGGGACAGTGGGGGGTGAACTGTTTTTT; CDR3aa: CASSLGTVGGELFF
abundance: NA; j_gene: TRBJ1-1; d_gene: NA; v_gene: TRBV7-3; CDR3nt: TGTGCCAGCAGCGAAGGCGGAAACACTGAAGCTTTCTTT; CDR3aa: CASSEGGNTEAFF
abundance: NA; j_gene: TRBJ2-7; d_gene: TRBD2; v_gene: TRBV5-1; CDR3nt: TGCGCCAGCAGCTTGGCCCTAGCGGGAGGTGACGAGCAGTACTTC; CDR3aa: CASSLALAGGDEQYF
abundance: NA; j_gene: TRBJ1-5; d_gene: NA; v_gene: TRBV3-1/TRBV3-2; CDR3nt: TGTGCCAGCAGCCACCGACAGTTTCCGCCCCAGCATTTT; CDR3aa: CASSHRQFPPQHF
abundance: NA; j_gene: TRBJ2-3; d_gene: TRBD2; v_gene: TRBV19; CDR3nt: TGTGCCAGTAGTAAAACCACTAGCGGGGGGCCCACGGATACGCAGTATTTT; CDR3aa: CASSKTTSGGPTDTQYF
abundance: NA; j_gene: TRBJ2-5; d_gene: TRBD1; v_gene: TRBV5-6; CDR3nt: TGTGCCAGCAGTCCTTACTCTTGGGACAGTGTAGAGACCCAGTACTTC; CDR3aa: CASSPYSWDSVETQYF
abundance: NA; j_gene: TRBJ1-4; d_gene: TRBD1; v_gene: TRBV29-1; CDR3nt: TGCAGCGTAGCCGGGACAGGGGTTGAAAAACTGTTTTTT; CDR3aa: CSVAGTGVEKLFF
abundance: NA; j_gene: TRBJ2-6; d_gene: TRBD1; v_gene: TRBV5-6; CDR3nt: TGTGCCAGCAGCTTCCAGGGGGCTCCCTCTGGGGCCAACGTCCTGACTTTC; CDR3aa: CASSFQGAPSGANVLTF
abundance: once; j_gene: TRBJ2-7; d_gene: TRBD2; v_gene: TRBV27; CDR3nt: TGTGCCAGCAGTTTGGAAACAGCGGGAGGCCAGCAGTACTTC; CDR3aa: CASSLETAGGQQYF
abundance: NA; j_gene: TRBJ2-5; d_gene: NA; v_gene: TRBV5-1; CDR3nt: TGCGCCAGCAGCTTGGTACTCGAGACCCAGTACTTC; CDR3aa: CASSLVLETQYF
abundance: NA; j_gene: TRBJ2-1; d_gene: NA; v_gene: TRBV4-1; CDR3nt: TGCGCCAGCAGCCAAGATGGTGAGGAGCAGTTCTTC; CDR3aa: CASSQDGEEQFF
abundance: NA; j_gene: TRBJ1-6; d_gene: NA; v_gene: TRBV7-3; CDR3nt: TGTGCCAGTCAGGGAAACCTCTATAATTCACCCCTCCACTTT; CDR3aa: CASQGNLYNSPLHF
abundance: NA; j_gene: TRBJ1-2; d_gene: TRBD1; v_gene: TRBV7-9; CDR3nt: TGTGCCAGCAGCTTCGGCCCAGGGGGAGAGGATGGCTACACCTTC; CDR3aa: CASSFGPGGEDGYTF
abundance: NA; j_gene: TRBJ2-2; d_gene: NA; v_gene: TRBV4-1; CDR3nt: TGCGCCAGCAGCGTCCAGGACACCGGGGAGCTGTTTTTT; CDR3aa: CASSVQDTGELFF
abundance: few; j_gene: TRBJ1-5; d_gene: NA; v_gene: TRBV27; CDR3nt: TGTGCCAGCAGTTTATCCCTATATGAGACCCAGCATTTT; CDR3aa: CASSLSLYETQHF
abundance: NA; j_gene: TRBJ2-7; d_gene: NA; v_gene: TRBV7-6; CDR3nt: TGTGCCAGCAGCTTAGAAGGGAGAGGCTCCTACGAGCAGTACTTC; CDR3aa: CASSLEGRGSYEQYF
abundance: NA; j_gene: TRBJ2-2; d_gene: NA; v_gene: TRBV18; CDR3nt: TGTGCCAGCTCACCGGGACAGAACACCGGGGAGCTGTTTTTT; CDR3aa: CASSPGQNTGELFF
abundance: NA; j_gene: TRBJ2-5; d_gene: TRBD1; v_gene: TRBV24-1; CDR3nt: TGTGCCACCAGTGATTTACCAGGGGGCGGGGAGACCCAGTACTTC; CDR3aa: CATSDLPGGGETQYF
abundance: NA; j_gene: TRBJ2-2; d_gene: TRBD2; v_gene: TRBV6-5; CDR3nt: TGTGCCAGCAGCTGGACACAGCGGGGAGAGCTGTTTTTT; CDR3aa: CASSWTQRGELFF
abundance: NA; j_gene: TRBJ2-7; d_gene: TRBD2; v_gene: TRBV2; CDR3nt: TGTGCCAGCAGGGGACTAGCGGGGACCTACGAGCAGTACTTC; CDR3aa: CASRGLAGTYEQYF
abundance: NA; j_gene: TRBJ2-1; d_gene: NA; v_gene: TRBV29-1; CDR3nt: TGCAGCGTTGAAGATCCTAGCCCCCCCTACAATGAGCAGTTCTTC; CDR3aa: CSVEDPSPPYNEQFF
abundance: NA; j_gene: TRBJ2-1; d_gene: TRBD2; v_gene: TRBV24-1; CDR3nt: TGTGCCACCAGTGATTCTCGACTAGCGGGGAACAATGAGCAGTTCTTC; CDR3aa: CATSDSRLAGNNEQFF